One and the same sample provided the 31 T cell receptor beta chains below, sequenced in a study of cytomegalovirus exposure and HLA in healthy donors. The study ran its PCR with 60 Vbeta and 13 Jbeta primers. Method: immunoSEQ multiplex PCR; TCRdb's copy keeps in-frame clones and lacks some. The sample has more than 85,000 clones; nearly 85% are singletons. The sequenced material came from PBMCs. The receptors come from a man aged 18 to 35 in good health and CMV-seronegative.

V and J are TRBV11-2 and TRBJ2-5; D may be TRBD1 (5 bases). From germline, CDR1 is SGHAT and CDR2 FQNNGV. Trimming pared 4 bases from V and 11 bases from J, leaving 17 bases between. CDR3 size: 13 residues. The DNA for the CDR3 is TGTGCCAGCAGCTCGACAGCCCAAGTTGGGCAGTACTTC. This encodes CASSSTAQVGQYF.

The chain recombines TRBV15 with TRBJ1-2, with 8 positions matching TRBD1. Germline values: CDR1 LNHNV, CDR2 YYDKDF (reference sequence). The CDR3 length is 16 residues. The V and J ends lost 0 bases and 5 bases, in that order; junction bases with no gene match: 8. Here the CDR3 reads CATSRDLQGAQYGYTF. Written as DNA, the CDR3 is TGTGCCACCAGCAGAGATTTGCAGGGGGCGCAGTATGGCTACACCTTC. Using reference TRBV15 and TRBJ1-2 for the parts outside the CDR3, the full variable domain is DAMVIQNPRYQVTQFGKPVTLSCSQTLNHNVMYWYQQKSSQAPKLLFHYYDKDFNNEADTPDNFQSRRPNTSFCFLDIRSPGLGDTAMYLCATSRDLQGAQYGYTFGSGTRLTVV.

The V and J genes are TRBV7-2 and TRBJ1-2; maybe TRBD1 (5 bases). With 0 bases removed from V and 8 bases from J, the gap between germline ends came to 16 bases. The CDR3 runs 15 residues. Per the germline V gene, CDR1 is SGHTA and CDR2 is FQGNSA. CDR3 sequence: CASSLASGLQDGYTF. Written as DNA, the CDR3 is TGTGCCAGCAGCTTAGCTTCGGGACTTCAGGACGGCTACACCTTC. Full variable domain (rest looked up from reference TRBV7-2 and TRBJ1-2): GAGVSQSPSNKVTEKGKDVELRCDPISGHTALYWYRQSLGQGLEFLIYFQGNSAPDKSGLPSDRFSAERTGGSVSTLTIQRTQQEDSAVYLCASSLASGLQDGYTFGSGTRLTVV.

The gene calls are TRBV13 and TRBJ2-6, with D perhaps matching TRBD1 (5 bases). Trimming left V 4 bases short and J 0 bases short, with 10 bases between. Germline CDR1 and CDR2: PRHDT and FYEKMQ (reference sequence). The CDR3 consists of 16 residues. The CDR3 reads CASSSQDFSGANVLTF. CDR3 DNA sequence: TGTGCCAGCAGCTCACAGGATTTCTCTGGGGCCAACGTCCTGACTTTC.

The chain recombines TRBV5-1 with TRBJ1-1, with D possibly matching TRBD1 (6 bases). Germline V gives CDR1 SGHRS, CDR2 YFSETQ. The V and J ends lost 1 base and 5 bases respectively, with 12 bases between them. The CDR3 is 14 amino acids. CDR3 in DNA: TGCGCCAGCAGCTTGACAGGGCTAGGGACTGAAGCTTTCTTT. Translation gives CASSLTGLGTEAFF.

This clone was seen ten or more times. The chain is built from TRBV10-2 and TRBJ1-1; 7 positions agree with TRBD1. Germline CDR1 WSHSY, CDR2 SAAADI. There are 10 residues in the CDR3. The trim removed 6 bases at V and 8 bases at J, leaving 0 bases unmatched. CDR3 protein: CASRDREAFF. In DNA form, the CDR3 reads TGCGCCAGCAGGGACAGGGAAGCTTTCTTT.

The chain is built from TRBV6-5 and TRBJ1-4; TRBD1 is a possible D gene (5 bases). Trimming removed 2 bases at V and 3 bases at J, with 13 bases between. This CDR3 has 16 residues. Germline CDR1 reads MNHEY; CDR2 reads SVGAGI. CDR3 loop: CASSYGAAPANEKLFF. As DNA, the CDR3 is TGTGCCAGCAGTTACGGGGCAGCCCCAGCTAATGAAAAACTGTTTTTT.

V usage is TRBV19 and J usage is TRBJ1-3, with unresolved D. Germline CDR1 is LNHDA and CDR2 is SQIVND (reference sequence). V was clipped by 7 bases and J by 5 bases, with 12 bases between them. This CDR3 region has 13 residues. The CDR3 coding sequence is TGTGCCAGTACATATCAGCGCCGAAACACCATATATTTT. It translates to CASTYQRRNTIYF.

The chain recombines TRBV7-2 with TRBJ1-5; perhaps TRBD1 as D (5 bases). The germline gives CDR1 SGHTA, CDR2 FQGNSA. The V end lost 3 bases, the J end lost 0 bases, and 9 bases lay between the germline ends. There are 15 residues in the CDR3. CDR3 DNA: TGTGCCAGCAGCTTCTCGGGGGTTAGCAATCAGCCCCAGCATTTT. It yields the protein CASSFSGVSNQPQHF.

The chain couples TRBV5-1 to TRBJ2-2; weak D call: TRBD1 (5 bases). The CDR3 spans 13 residues. V dropped 7 bases and J dropped 2 bases, with 9 bases sitting between them. Per the germline V gene, CDR1 is SGHRS and CDR2 is YFSETQ. The CDR3: CASEGVNTGELFF. The CDR3 region has the DNA TGCGCCAGCGAAGGGGTTAACACCGGGGAGCTGTTTTTT.

This clone was seen only a few times. V gene TRBV27 combines with J gene TRBJ2-7; D remains ambiguous. This CDR3 has 11 residues. Germline CDR1 is MNHEY and CDR2 is SMNVEV (reference sequence). V was clipped by 5 bases and J by 6 bases, with 8 bases between them. In DNA form, the CDR3 reads TGTGCCAGCAGTGCCCCTACCGAGCAGTACTTC. Residues: CASSAPTEQYF.

There are a few counts of this clone. This chain links TRBV19 with TRBJ1-5; D is ambiguous. The ends were cut back, 5 bases at V and 0 bases at J, with 5 bases in the middle. CDR1 LNHDA and CDR2 SQIVND come from the germline V gene (reference sequence). The CDR3 totals 13 residues. The CDR3 here is CASSRDSNQPQHF. The CDR3, as DNA: TGTGCCAGTAGTCGGGATAGCAATCAGCCCCAGCATTTT.

V is TRBV12-5 and J is TRBJ1-2; 7 bases line up with TRBD1. The ends lost 4 bases at V and 2 bases at J; junction bases unmatched: 7. The CDR3 loop spans 15 amino acids. Germline V gives CDR1 LGHNT, CDR2 FRNRAP. Written as DNA, the CDR3 is TGTGCTAGTGGTTCCTCTTCAGGGGGGAACTATGGCTACACCTTC. It encodes CASGSSSGGNYGYTF.

This clone has only one observation. The chain links TRBV4-1 to TRBJ2-3; 12 bases agree with TRBD1. In germline, CDR1 is MGHRA, CDR2 YSYEKL. J was trimmed by 3 bases and V by 1 base; bases with no gene match: 2. The CDR3 covers 16 residues. CDR3 amino acids: CASSQGDRGRTDTQYF. CDR3 bases: TGCGCCAGCAGCCAAGGGGACAGGGGGCGAACAGATACGCAGTATTTT.

V usage is TRBV6-6 and J usage is TRBJ1-5; possible D gene TRBD1, 6 bases. Germline V gene data show CDR1 as MNHNY and CDR2 as SVGAGI (reference sequence). V lost 6 bases and J 4 bases, leaving 10 bases between the germline ends. This CDR3 has 13 residues. The CDR3 nucleotides are TGTGCCAGCAGATTTAGGGGGAATCAGCCCCAGCATTTT. This gives the protein CASRFRGNQPQHF.

This chain joins TRBV7-9 and TRBJ2-5; the D gene is possibly TRBD2 (6 bases). V dropped 1 base and J dropped 5 bases, with 20 bases sitting between them. CDR3 length: 17 amino acids. Looked up from germline, CDR1 is SEHNR and CDR2 is FQNEAQ (reference sequence). In DNA form, the CDR3 reads TGTGCCAGCAGCTTAGGGCTATCGGGAGCCCTCTCGGAGACCCAGTACTTC. Amino acid sequence: CASSLGLSGALSETQYF.

The chain recombines TRBV1 with TRBJ2-7; whether TRBD1, the table's D call, matches the DNA was not checked. TRBV1 has pseudogene status. CDR3 size: 17 residues. DNA of the CDR3: TGCACCAGCAGCCAGGCCAGGACGGGGGACAGGAGGTACGAGCAGTACTTC. Protein product: CTSSQARTGDRRYEQYF.

The table lists this clone with a few counts. The rearrangement links TRBV11-2 to TRBJ1-4; possible D gene TRBD1, 5 bases. CDR3 size: 15 residues. Germline V gene data show CDR1 as SGHAT and CDR2 as FQNNGV. Deletions cut 4 bases from V and 3 bases from J, with 12 bases between. The CDR3 region is CASSSQGDPNEKLFF. The CDR3 bases are TGTGCCAGCAGCTCACAAGGGGATCCTAATGAAAAACTGTTTTTT.

This chain links TRBV19 with TRBJ2-7; possible D gene TRBD2, 5 bases. Germline values: CDR1 LNHDA, CDR2 SQIVND (reference sequence). The length of the CDR3 is 15 residues. V lost 1 base and J lost 1, with 11 bases in between. The CDR3 here is CASSIAAQRSYEQYF. In DNA, the CDR3 is TGTGCCAGTAGTATAGCCGCCCAGCGGTCCTACGAGCAGTACTTC.

This clone is a singleton in its sample. V usage is TRBV30 and J usage is TRBJ1-6; D remains unclear. Trimming left V 2 bases short and J 4 bases short, with 9 bases between. The CDR3 extends over 14 amino acids. Germline values: CDR1 GTSNPN, CDR2 SVGIG (reference sequence). The CDR3 reads CAWSITEYNSPLHF. The CDR3 DNA reads TGTGCCTGGAGTATAACAGAATATAATTCACCCCTCCACTTT. The whole variable domain, filled in from reference TRBV30 and TRBJ1-6, reads SQTIHQWPATLVQPVGSPLSLECTVEGTSNPNLYWYRQAAGRGLQLLFYSVGIGQISSEVPQNLSASRPQDRQFILSSKKLLLSDSGFYLCAWSITEYNSPLHFGNGTRLTVT.

The rearrangement joins TRBV5-8 to TRBJ2-3, with no clear D. The CDR3 runs 11 residues. V lost 4 bases and J 7 bases, leaving 7 bases between the germline ends. Looked up from germline, CDR1 is SGHTS and CDR2 is YDEGEE. This chain's CDR3 is CASSELHTQYF. The CDR3 bases are TGTGCCAGCAGCGAACTACATACGCAGTATTTT.

V and J are TRBV6-6 and TRBJ2-2; TRBD2 agrees at 12 bases. Germline V gives CDR1 MNHNY, CDR2 SVGAGI (reference sequence). This CDR3 is built from 15 residues. The V gene end was trimmed by 7 bases and the J gene end by 4 bases; junction bases not matched to a gene: 4. The CDR3 region is CASIQLAGGTGELFF. The CDR3 bases are TGTGCCAGCATACAACTAGCGGGAGGCACCGGGGAGCTGTTTTTT.

The chain joins TRBV27 to TRBJ2-5, with D possibly TRBD1 on 5 matching bases. Trimming stripped 5 bases from V and 1 base from J, with 11 bases between. This CDR3 is built from 14 residues. Germline CDR1 is MNHEY and CDR2 is SMNVEV (reference sequence). CDR3 amino acids: CASSPRQTQETQYF. In nucleotides, the CDR3 is TGTGCCAGCAGTCCTCGACAGACCCAAGAGACCCAGTACTTC.

The J gene is TRBJ1-4, the V gene TRBV4-1; 10 nucleotides align to TRBD1. Germline V CDR1 and CDR2: MGHRA, YSYEKL. CDR3 length: 15 residues. J was trimmed by 5 bases and V by 3 bases; bases with no gene match: 3. The CDR3, as DNA: TGCGCCAGCAGCCAGCAGGACAGGGGGAATGAAAAACTGTTTTTT. It yields the protein CASSQQDRGNEKLFF.

The chain combines TRBV4-3 with TRBJ1-1; 8 bases are shared with TRBD1. Trimming at V came to 2 bases and at J to 5 bases, leaving 7 bases not matched to a gene. The CDR3 totals 15 residues. Germline V gives CDR1 LGHNA, CDR2 YSLEER. The CDR3: CASSQTGQGRTEAFF. The CDR3 DNA reads TGCGCCAGCAGCCAAACCGGACAGGGAAGAACTGAAGCTTTCTTT.

CDR3 nucleotide sequence: TGTGCCAGTAGTCTAGCGGGAGGTAACTACGAGCAGTACTTC. Amino acid sequence: CASSLAGGNYEQYF. V and J are TRBV19 and TRBJ2-7; 11 positions match TRBD2. Looked up from germline, CDR1 is LNHDA and CDR2 is SQIVND (reference sequence). The CDR3 contains 14 residues. The ends lost 5 bases at V and 3 bases at J; junction bases unmatched: 3.

The chain has TRBV10-2 and TRBJ1-1, with D possibly TRBD1 on 5 matching bases. This CDR3 is 14 amino acids long. The V end was cut by 6 bases, the J end by 6 bases, with 17 bases between. Looked up from germline, CDR1 is WSHSY and CDR2 is SAAADI. The CDR3 nucleotides read TGCGCCAGCAGGGTAGACAGTGTCGCGGCTGAAGCTTTCTTT. As protein: CASRVDSVAAEAFF.

The chain joins TRBV5-1 to TRBJ2-7; TRBD1 matches at 11 bases. CDR1 is SGHRS, CDR2 YFSETQ, per germline. The ends lost 4 bases at V and 6 bases at J; junction bases unmatched: 9. The CDR3 is 15 residues long. The CDR3 coding sequence is TGCGCCAGCAGCCCATCGGGACAGGGGGTTGGCGAGCAGTACTTC. It specifies CASSPSGQGVGEQYF.

This chain joins TRBV5-4 and TRBJ2-1, with 9 bases lining up with TRBD1. Germline V gene data show CDR1 as SGHNT and CDR2 as YYREEE (reference sequence). The V gene end was trimmed by 3 bases and the J gene end by 6 bases; junction bases not matched to a gene: 7. The CDR3 covers 15 residues. CDR3 bases: TGTGCCAGCAGCTCCTGGGACAGGGTCGGCAATGAGCAGTTCTTC. Its protein is CASSSWDRVGNEQFF. The variable domain in full, completed from reference TRBV5-4 and TRBJ2-1, reads ETGVTQSPTHLIKTRGQQVTLRCSSQSGHNTVSWYQQALGQGPQFIFQYYREEENGRGNFPPRFSGLQFPNYSSELNVNALELDDSALYLCASSSWDRVGNEQFFGPGTRLTVL.

J is TRBJ1-1 and V is TRBV30; D is ambiguous. This CDR3 spans 15 amino acids. V was cut by 1 base and J by 5 bases, with 17 bases left in between. Germline V gene data show CDR1 as GTSNPN and CDR2 as SVGIG (reference sequence). The CDR3 reads CAWSGGFTFGTEAFF. CDR3 coding DNA: TGTGCCTGGAGTGGCGGTTTTACCTTCGGGACTGAAGCTTTCTTT.

The chain joins TRBV18 to TRBJ2-5; D might be TRBD1 (5 bases). Between the trimmed V and J ends, which lost 1 base and 5 bases, there was a span of 14 bases. This CDR3 region has 15 residues. Germline values: CDR1 KGHSH, CDR2 LQKENI. The CDR3 region has the DNA TGTGCCAGCTCACCACGGGAAAGTAGGGGTGAGACCCAGTACTTC. Its translation is CASSPRESRGETQYF.